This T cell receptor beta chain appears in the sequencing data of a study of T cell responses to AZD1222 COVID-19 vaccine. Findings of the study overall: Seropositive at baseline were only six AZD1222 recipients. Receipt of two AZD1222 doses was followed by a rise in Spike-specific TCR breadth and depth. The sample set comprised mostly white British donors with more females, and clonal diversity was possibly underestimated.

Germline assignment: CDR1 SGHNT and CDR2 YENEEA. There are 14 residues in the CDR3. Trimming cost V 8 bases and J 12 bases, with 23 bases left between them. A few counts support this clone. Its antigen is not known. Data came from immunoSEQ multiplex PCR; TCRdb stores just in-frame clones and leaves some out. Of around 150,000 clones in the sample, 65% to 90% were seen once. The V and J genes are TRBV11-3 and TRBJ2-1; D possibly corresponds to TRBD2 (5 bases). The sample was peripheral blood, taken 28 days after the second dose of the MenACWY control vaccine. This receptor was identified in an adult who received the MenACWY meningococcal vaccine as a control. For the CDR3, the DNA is TGTGCCAGCGGGGTGGGAGCGGCTACTCCGGGGCAGTTCTTC. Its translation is CASGVGAATPGQFF.